Included here is one TCR beta chain sequence, with context. This CDR3 region has 12 residues. Germline V CDR1 and CDR2: MNHEY, SMNVEV (reference sequence). Deletions cut 6 bases from V and 2 bases from J, with 7 bases between. This specimen belongs to a study of control samples from healthy donors and cancer patients. Data came from immunoSEQ multiplex PCR; TCRdb stores just in-frame clones and leaves some out. Of around 180,000 clones listed, 94% are singletons. Source material: blood. The chain joins TRBV27 to TRBJ1-1, with D hard to call. The sequence derives from a woman between 18 and 30 years old in good health. CDR3 region: CASRALNTEAFF. For the CDR3, the DNA is TGTGCCAGCAGAGCCTTAAACACTGAAGCTTTCTTT.